This entry concerns a single T cell receptor beta chain. This entry is derived from a study of memory CD8 T cells in hepatitis C reinfection. Sequencing used immunoSEQ multiplex PCR; TCRdb keeps in-frame clones, though not all of them. Among over 45,000 clones listed, roughly 89% were seen once. The CDR3 totals 14 residues. Trimming stripped 6 bases from V and 0 bases from J, with 11 bases between. Germline loops: CDR1 SNHLY, CDR2 FYNNEI. Noted time point: pre-reinfection, 55 to 20 weeks before reinfection detection. The sorted cells went straight to TCR sequencing with no prior in vitro expansion. At all three reinfection time points, viable CD3+ CD8+ CD45RO- cells from two donors served as controls.

The sequence was collected from a man between 18 and 35 years old with hepatitis C virus infection. V gene TRBV2 combines with J gene TRBJ1-2; a weak D match, TRBD1 (6 bases). The sample was naive CD8+ T cells sorted from blood. In DNA form, the CDR3 reads TGTGCCAGCAGCGACAGGCCAGCTAACTATGGCTACACCTTC. It is translated as CASSDRPANYGYTF.